This TCR beta chain came from a study of T cells in localized non-small cell lung cancer. Notes on the study in general: Median roughly 57 top-100 tumor clones were shared with paired adjacent lung. Adjacent uninvolved lung tissue had the highest T cell clonality, exceeding tumor. Higher blood T cell density went with longer overall survival.

This CDR3 is built from 17 residues. V was cut by 2 bases and J by 1 base, with 13 bases left in between. Germline V gene lookup returns CDR1 SGDLS and CDR2 YYNGEE. Some clones are missing from TCRdb's copy, which holds only in-frame ones; the method was immunoSEQ multiplex PCR. The sample holds some 1,200 clones; about 23% are singletons and the top ten take 13% to 15%. In this sample, this clone turned up a few times. Its antigen is not known. This specimen was normal lung tissue next to the tumor, taken before any cancer treatment. This chain connects TRBV9 to TRBJ1-6, with D tentatively TRBD1 (5 bases). This clonotype originated in a woman aged 40 to 75 with stage I squamous cell lung carcinoma. In DNA, the CDR3 is TGTGCCAGCAGCGTGGGATGGAAGGGGTCCTATAATTCACCCCTCCACTTT. This codes for CASSVGWKGSYNSPLHF.